These T cell receptor beta chains were read from a single sample in a study of shared clonotypes between healthy human individuals. The assay was immunoSEQ multiplex PCR, and TCRdb's table has in-frame clones only and misses some. The top ten hold 0.13% of the sample, which has roughly 2.4 million clones, approximately 94% seen once. Sequencing input: naive CD4+ T cells sorted from blood. Source of these receptors: a man aged 18 to 29 in good health. The CDR3 runs from the conserved cysteine through the conserved F or W. Each record gives: J gene, D gene, clone size, V gene, CDR3 protein, CDR3 DNA. A D gene is named only where the DNA matches it firmly. Only part of the rows carry a size: once, few, many, or a class if the clone is expanded.

J gene: TRBJ1-1; D gene: .; clone size: .; V gene: TRBV5-1; CDR3 protein: CARVRVWAPFMNTEAFF; CDR3 DNA: TGCGCCAGGGTCAGGGTCTGGGCGCCCTTCATGAACACTGAAGCTTTCTTT
J gene: TRBJ2-7; D gene: .; clone size: .; V gene: TRBV6-1; CDR3 protein: CASKVAMATEQYF; CDR3 DNA: TGTGCCAGCAAGGTCGCGATGGCTACCGAGCAGTACTTC
J gene: TRBJ2-2; D gene: .; clone size: .; V gene: TRBV28; CDR3 protein: CASSLRGRDTGELFF; CDR3 DNA: TGTGCCAGCAGTTTGCGGGGGCGGGACACCGGGGAGCTGTTTTTT
J gene: TRBJ2-1; D gene: .; clone size: once; V gene: TRBV5-4; CDR3 protein: CASSLDLNEQFF; CDR3 DNA: TGTGCCAGCAGCTTGGACCTTAATGAGCAGTTCTTC
J gene: TRBJ1-3; D gene: .; clone size: .; V gene: TRBV28; CDR3 protein: CASSLHLSGNTIYF; CDR3 DNA: TGTGCCAGCAGTTTGCACCTCTCTGGAAACACCATATATTTT
J gene: TRBJ2-5; D gene: .; clone size: .; V gene: TRBV29-1; CDR3 protein: CSVEGRLRQETQYF; CDR3 DNA: TGCAGCGTCGAAGGCCGGTTGCGCCAAGAGACCCAGTACTTC
J gene: TRBJ2-5; D gene: .; clone size: once; V gene: TRBV11-2; CDR3 protein: CASSLGGGAQYF; CDR3 DNA: TGTGCCAGCAGCTTAGGGGGTGGGGCCCAGTACTTC
J gene: TRBJ1-2; D gene: .; clone size: .; V gene: TRBV2; CDR3 protein: CASSDVQRIGYTF; CDR3 DNA: TGTGCCAGCAGTGACGTACAGAGGATCGGCTACACCTTC
J gene: TRBJ2-7; D gene: .; clone size: .; V gene: TRBV7-6; CDR3 protein: CASSLKPGIEQYF; CDR3 DNA: TGTGCCAGCAGCCTGAAACCGGGCATCGAGCAGTACTTC
J gene: TRBJ2-1; D gene: TRBD2; clone size: once; V gene: TRBV7-9; CDR3 protein: CASMRDAAGGYEQFF; CDR3 DNA: TGTGCCAGCATGCGGGATGCTGCGGGGGGATATGAGCAGTTCTTC
J gene: TRBJ2-7; D gene: TRBD2; clone size: .; V gene: TRBV5-1; CDR3 protein: CASSADLAGALSYRQYF; CDR3 DNA: TGCGCCAGCAGCGCCGATCTAGCGGGGGCCCTCTCCTACCGGCAGTACTTC
J gene: TRBJ1-1; D gene: .; clone size: .; V gene: TRBV7-9; CDR3 protein: CASSLVLNTEAFF; CDR3 DNA: TGTGCCAGCAGCTTAGTACTGAACACTGAAGCTTTCTTT
J gene: TRBJ2-4; D gene: .; clone size: .; V gene: TRBV19; CDR3 protein: CASSIDQKNIQYF; CDR3 DNA: TGTGCCAGTAGTATTGATCAGAAAAACATTCAGTACTTC
J gene: TRBJ2-2; D gene: TRBD1; clone size: .; V gene: TRBV7-3; CDR3 protein: CASSSANRGNTGELFF; CDR3 DNA: TGTGCCAGCAGCTCAGCCAACAGGGGTAACACCGGGGAGCTGTTTTTT
J gene: TRBJ1-5; D gene: .; clone size: .; V gene: TRBV6-5; CDR3 protein: CASSSDMGGQPQHF; CDR3 DNA: TGTGCCAGCAGTTCTGACATGGGTGGTCAGCCCCAGCATTTT
J gene: TRBJ1-5; D gene: .; clone size: .; V gene: TRBV28; CDR3 protein: CASSEDPGLGQPQHF; CDR3 DNA: TGTGCCAGCAGTGAAGATCCGGGCTTGGGTCAGCCCCAGCATTTT
J gene: TRBJ1-2; D gene: .; clone size: once; V gene: TRBV2; CDR3 protein: CASTLRRLQALDYGYTF; CDR3 DNA: TGTGCCAGCACCCTTAGGAGATTACAGGCATTGGATTATGGCTACACCTTC
J gene: TRBJ2-3; D gene: TRBD2; clone size: once; V gene: TRBV9; CDR3 protein: CASTLAGGITDTQYF; CDR3 DNA: TGTGCCAGCACCTTAGCGGGGGGGATCACAGATACGCAGTATTTT
J gene: TRBJ1-2; D gene: .; clone size: few; V gene: TRBV9; CDR3 protein: CASSVDHYGYTF; CDR3 DNA: TGTGCCAGCAGCGTAGACCACTATGGCTACACCTTC
J gene: TRBJ1-1; D gene: TRBD1; clone size: few; V gene: TRBV6-5; CDR3 protein: CASRSGGTEAFF; CDR3 DNA: TGTGCCAGCCGCTCAGGGGGAACTGAAGCTTTCTTT
J gene: TRBJ2-3; D gene: TRBD1; clone size: .; V gene: TRBV5-6; CDR3 protein: CASSLQGANTDTQYF; CDR3 DNA: TGTGCCAGCAGCTTACAGGGGGCGAACACAGATACGCAGTATTTT
J gene: TRBJ1-6; D gene: TRBD1; clone size: few; V gene: TRBV19; CDR3 protein: CASSDQTGDNSPLHF; CDR3 DNA: TGTGCCAGTAGTGATCAGACAGGGGACAATTCACCCCTCCACTTT
J gene: TRBJ2-6; D gene: .; clone size: .; V gene: TRBV30; CDR3 protein: CAWRKGKYSGANVLTF; CDR3 DNA: TGTGCCTGGAGAAAAGGGAAATACTCTGGGGCCAACGTCCTGACTTTC
J gene: TRBJ2-7; D gene: .; clone size: .; V gene: TRBV4-3; CDR3 protein: CASSQGAATYEQYF; CDR3 DNA: TGCGCCAGCAGCCAAGGGGCCGCTACCTACGAGCAGTACTTC
J gene: TRBJ2-7; D gene: .; clone size: .; V gene: TRBV5-4; CDR3 protein: CASSLGQDEQYF; CDR3 DNA: TGTGCCAGCAGCTTGGGACAGGACGAGCAGTACTTC
J gene: TRBJ2-3; D gene: TRBD1; clone size: once; V gene: TRBV7-2; CDR3 protein: CASSGRTGGGDTQYF; CDR3 DNA: TGTGCCAGCAGCGGTCGGACAGGGGGAGGAGATACGCAGTATTTT
J gene: TRBJ1-5; D gene: TRBD1; clone size: .; V gene: TRBV19; CDR3 protein: CASSIGGQGRQPQHF; CDR3 DNA: TGTGCCAGTAGTATTGGGGGACAGGGCCGGCAGCCCCAGCATTTT
J gene: TRBJ2-1; D gene: TRBD1; clone size: once; V gene: TRBV10-3; CDR3 protein: CAIRGDRSNEQFF; CDR3 DNA: TGTGCCATCAGGGGGGACAGGAGCAATGAGCAGTTCTTC
J gene: TRBJ1-2; D gene: TRBD1; clone size: .; V gene: TRBV6-6; CDR3 protein: CASTYPTGGGGYTF; CDR3 DNA: TGTGCCAGCACCTATCCAACAGGGGGTGGCGGCTACACCTTC
J gene: TRBJ1-1; D gene: .; clone size: .; V gene: TRBV4-3; CDR3 protein: CASSLDPNTEAFF; CDR3 DNA: TGCGCCAGCAGCTTAGACCCGAACACTGAAGCTTTCTTT
J gene: TRBJ2-3; D gene: .; clone size: .; V gene: TRBV5-4; CDR3 protein: CASSLDIRTDTQYF; CDR3 DNA: TGTGCCAGCAGCTTGGACATACGCACAGATACGCAGTATTTT
J gene: TRBJ2-7; D gene: TRBD1; clone size: .; V gene: TRBV29-1; CDR3 protein: CSARPTGVVDEQYF; CDR3 DNA: TGCAGCGCTAGACCTACAGGGGTTGTCGACGAGCAGTACTTC
J gene: TRBJ1-1; D gene: TRBD1; clone size: .; V gene: TRBV5-4; CDR3 protein: CASSSGTGAKNTEAFF; CDR3 DNA: TGTGCCAGCAGCTCGGGAACAGGGGCGAAGAACACTGAAGCTTTCTTT
J gene: TRBJ2-7; D gene: .; clone size: .; V gene: TRBV11-2; CDR3 protein: CASSSGRLQYF; CDR3 DNA: TGTGCCAGCAGCTCGGGGCGATTACAGTACTTC
J gene: TRBJ1-4; D gene: TRBD1; clone size: few; V gene: TRBV28; CDR3 protein: CASRDRANEKLFF; CDR3 DNA: TGTGCCAGCCGGGACAGGGCTAATGAAAAACTGTTTTTT
J gene: TRBJ1-6; D gene: .; clone size: .; V gene: TRBV2; CDR3 protein: CASSEGVQGLTPLHF; CDR3 DNA: TGTGCCAGCAGTGAAGGGGTACAGGGCCTCACCCCCCTCCACTTT
J gene: TRBJ2-1; D gene: TRBD1; clone size: .; V gene: TRBV7-8; CDR3 protein: CASSPGTASYNEQFF; CDR3 DNA: TGTGCCAGCAGCCCAGGGACAGCCTCCTACAATGAGCAGTTCTTC
J gene: TRBJ1-5; D gene: TRBD1; clone size: .; V gene: TRBV19; CDR3 protein: CASSIDGTGSYSNQPQHF; CDR3 DNA: TGTGCCAGTAGTATAGACGGGACAGGATCGTATAGCAATCAGCCCCAGCATTTT
J gene: TRBJ2-7; D gene: .; clone size: once; V gene: TRBV23-1; CDR3 protein: CASSQNVPSQEDEQYF; CDR3 DNA: TGCGCCAGCAGTCAAAACGTCCCCTCCCAGGAGGACGAGCAGTACTTC
J gene: TRBJ2-2; D gene: .; clone size: .; V gene: TRBV7-3; CDR3 protein: CASSPRPAGELFF; CDR3 DNA: TGTGCCAGCAGCCCCCGGCCCGCCGGGGAGCTGTTTTTT
J gene: TRBJ2-5; D gene: TRBD2; clone size: .; V gene: TRBV9; CDR3 protein: CASSVSPHGLAGNQETQYF; CDR3 DNA: TGTGCCAGCAGCGTATCTCCCCACGGACTAGCGGGCAACCAAGAGACCCAGTACTTC
J gene: TRBJ2-7; D gene: TRBD1; clone size: .; V gene: TRBV2; CDR3 protein: CASSMIGTGAYEQYF; CDR3 DNA: TGTGCCAGCAGTATGATCGGGACAGGGGCCTACGAGCAGTACTTC
J gene: TRBJ1-3; D gene: .; clone size: .; V gene: TRBV9; CDR3 protein: CASSAQTVSGNTIYF; CDR3 DNA: TGTGCCAGCAGCGCACAGACAGTCTCTGGAAACACCATATATTTT
J gene: TRBJ2-7; D gene: .; clone size: .; V gene: TRBV28; CDR3 protein: CASKSGDPLEQYF; CDR3 DNA: TGTGCCAGCAAGTCGGGGGACCCCCTCGAGCAGTACTTC
J gene: TRBJ1-1; D gene: .; clone size: .; V gene: TRBV2; CDR3 protein: CASSVEVNTEAFF; CDR3 DNA: TGTGCCAGCAGTGTGGAAGTAAACACTGAAGCTTTCTTT
J gene: TRBJ2-7; D gene: TRBD1; clone size: .; V gene: TRBV5-1; CDR3 protein: CASSLGQATYEQYF; CDR3 DNA: TGCGCCAGCAGCTTAGGACAGGCCACCTACGAGCAGTACTTC
J gene: TRBJ2-5; D gene: TRBD2; clone size: .; V gene: TRBV4-1; CDR3 protein: CASSQEKKREGIADRYQETQYF; CDR3 DNA: TGCGCCAGCAGCCAAGAGAAAAAGCGGGAGGGTATAGCAGATCGGTACCAAGAGACCCAGTACTTC
J gene: TRBJ1-1; D gene: .; clone size: .; V gene: TRBV6-1; CDR3 protein: CASSLGGGGAFF; CDR3 DNA: TGTGCCAGCAGTTTAGGAGGAGGGGGAGCTTTCTTT
J gene: TRBJ2-1; D gene: TRBD2; clone size: .; V gene: TRBV19; CDR3 protein: CASSSPGLPSYNEQFF; CDR3 DNA: TGTGCCAGTAGCTCACCGGGACTACCCTCCTACAATGAGCAGTTCTTC
J gene: TRBJ1-5; D gene: TRBD1; clone size: .; V gene: TRBV5-4; CDR3 protein: CASSLGGTGPQPQHF; CDR3 DNA: TGTGCCAGCAGCTTGGGGGGGACAGGGCCTCAGCCCCAGCATTTT